This T cell receptor (beta chain) was captured by sequencing in a study of T cell repertoires in cytomegalovirus infection. Study information: Signatures in public TCR beta sequences pointed to both CMV infection and matching HLA type. Study-wide results and limits: The study found HLA-C-restricted CMV-specific TCR beta clonotypes dominating the ex vivo response. CMV carriers having the relevant HLA were flagged by cumulative public TCR beta family frequency.

There are a few counts of this clonotype. The antigen remains unidentified. With 0 bases removed from V and 0 bases from J, the gap between germline ends came to 14 bases. The CDR3 loop spans 18 amino acids. Germline V gives CDR1 SGHAT, CDR2 FQNNGV. TCRdb fed the reads into MiXCR, producing one record per CDR3 protein. The sample gives about a million distinct CDR3 sequences, 25% to 40% of which show up once; roughly an eighth is in the top ten. This TCR came from a human donor in good health (CMV status not recorded). Some clones in this sample may be carry-over from other donors' samples. The chain couples TRBV11-2 to TRBJ2-2; D gene uncertain. Sample: cultured CD8+ T cells from PBMCs, taken from culture after CMV antigen stimulation. The CDR3 nucleotides are TGTGCCAGCAGCTTAGATGCCGGAGAGACATCGAACACCGGGGAGCTGTTTTTT. It translates to CASSLDAGETSNTGELFF.